The table lists the clone carrying this TCR beta chain with a count of one. Living in 24 US areas, the participants were between roughly 18 and 90 years of age. In assigning cohorts, the study relied on participant-reported clinical history. Authors' analysis steps: Amplifying reference gene primers gave estimates of nucleated cell counts. Some clones are missing from TCRdb's copy, which holds only in-frame ones; the method was immunoSEQ multiplex PCR. V and J calls and clone size are those listed in that table; D and trimming were worked out from the DNA. The sample holds some 190,000 clones, about 91% seen once. The sample belongs to a study of blood T cell repertoires in COVID-19. Study as a whole: Samples taken during acute and convalescent COVID-19 were collected in the United States, Italy and Spain.

The CDR3 consists of 14 residues. Germline assignment: CDR1 KGHSH and CDR2 LQKENI. Trimming removed 2 bases at V and 11 bases at J, with 16 bases between. The receptor comes from a woman aged 40 to 50 with acute COVID-19. Sequencing was done on a sample of PBMCs or T cells enriched from blood (not recorded which). This chain connects TRBV18 to TRBJ1-5; the D is unclear. CDR3 sequence reads: CASSPKSDGTAQHF. DNA of the CDR3: TGTGCCAGCTCACCAAAGTCGGATGGCACAGCCCAGCATTTT.